The present T cell receptor (beta chain) was sequenced within a study of blood T cell repertoires in COVID-19. The method was immunoSEQ multiplex PCR; TCRdb's version includes in-frame clones alone and lacks a portion of them. This sample yields about 220,000 clones, of which more than 75% are seen a single time; around 3% belongs to the top ten. This CDR3 is built from 13 residues. V was trimmed by 3 bases and J by 2 bases, leaving 5 bases between them. Germline V CDR1 and CDR2: LNHNV, YYDKDF (reference sequence). The chain combines TRBV15 with TRBJ1-3, with D unresolved. This receptor was identified in a man aged 45-65 years who had recovered from COVID-19. The sample consisted of peripheral blood. The CDR3 DNA reads TGTGCCACCAGCAGTCCCGCTGGAAACACCATATATTTT. Translated: CATSSPAGNTIYF.